These 29 T cell receptor beta chains were all obtained from the same sample, sequenced in a study of T cell responses to AZD1222 COVID-19 vaccine. Data came from immunoSEQ multiplex PCR; TCRdb stores just in-frame clones and leaves some out. The data hold some 47,000 clones, with approximately 83% observed a single time. The source was peripheral blood, collected on day 0 of AZD1222 vaccination. These receptors all stem from an adult in good health.

This clone was seen a few times. The same CDR3 also results from other DNA sequences found in this sample. The V and J genes are TRBV7-9 and TRBJ1-1; D not certain. Germline V CDR1 and CDR2: SEHNR, FQNEAQ (reference sequence). V dropped 0 bases and J dropped 1 base, with 3 bases sitting between them. The CDR3 spans 13 residues. CDR3 loop: CASSLAGNTEAFF. The CDR3 coding sequence is TGTGCCAGCAGCTTAGCAGGGAACACTGAAGCTTTCTTT.

The chain couples TRBV6-6 to TRBJ1-6, with TRBD1 matching over 9 bases. V lost 5 bases to trimming and J lost 0 bases; unmatched junction nucleotides: 11. Germline-derived CDR1 and CDR2 are MNHNY and SVGAGI (reference sequence). The CDR3 is 19 residues long. CDR3 residues: CASSPNRGLISSYNSPLHF. CDR3 bases: TGTGCCAGCAGTCCAAACAGGGGGCTTATTAGCTCCTATAATTCACCCCTCCACTTT.

CDR3 sequence (DNA): TGTGCCAGCAGCCGAACCGAGGCCTACGAGCAGTACTTC. This codes for CASSRTEAYEQYF. The chain joins TRBV11-2 to TRBJ2-7, with D uncertain. V was shortened by 5 bases and J by 2 bases, with 10 bases between the two germline ends. The CDR3 has 13 amino acids. Germline V gene lookup returns CDR1 SGHAT and CDR2 FQNNGV.

The rearrangement links TRBV30 to TRBJ2-5; D unclear. This CDR3 region has 12 residues. V was shortened by 0 bases and J by 2 bases, with 4 bases between the two germline ends. Germline V gene data show CDR1 as GTSNPN and CDR2 as SVGIG (reference sequence). This CDR3 is CAWSVGQETQYF. CDR3 nucleotide sequence: TGTGCCTGGAGTGTAGGGCAAGAGACCCAGTACTTC. The whole variable domain, remainder taken from reference TRBV30 and TRBJ2-5, is SQTIHQWPATLVQPVGSPLSLECTVEGTSNPNLYWYRQAAGRGLQLLFYSVGIGQISSEVPQNLSASRPQDRQFILSSKKLLLSDSGFYLCAWSVGQETQYFGPGTRLLVL.

The V gene is TRBV28, the J gene TRBJ2-1; 8 nucleotides line up with TRBD2. The CDR3 is made up of 16 amino acids. The trim removed 6 bases at V and 10 bases at J, leaving 17 bases unmatched. Germline V lookup: CDR1 MDHEN, CDR2 SYDVKM. In DNA form, the CDR3 reads TGTGCCAGCAGCCCAAGGACAGCGGGAGTAATTAGGGAGCAGTTCTTC. It specifies CASSPRTAGVIREQFF.

The chain has TRBV7-2 and TRBJ2-2; the D call may be TRBD1 or TRBD2 (7 bases each). Per the germline V gene, CDR1 is SGHTA and CDR2 is FQGNSA. The CDR3 is made up of 15 amino acids. Between the trimmed V and J ends, which lost 4 bases and 5 bases, there was a span of 14 bases. The CDR3 here is CASSSRQGGTGELFF. In DNA, the CDR3 is TGTGCCAGCAGCTCCCGACAGGGAGGGACCGGGGAGCTGTTTTTT. Full variable domain (rest looked up from reference TRBV7-2 and TRBJ2-2): GAGVSQSPSNKVTEKGKDVELRCDPISGHTALYWYRQSLGQGLEFLIYFQGNSAPDKSGLPSDRFSAERTGGSVSTLTIQRTQQEDSAVYLCASSSRQGGTGELFFGEGSRLTVL.

The rearrangement links TRBV20-1 to TRBJ1-1, with D tentatively TRBD1 (6 bases). CDR3 size: 11 residues. Germline CDR1 and CDR2: DFQATT and SNEGSKA (reference sequence). V was pared by 3 bases and J by 6 bases, with 8 bases between. The CDR3 DNA sequence: TGCAGTGCTAGGACAGGCCCTGAAGCTTTCTTT. It is translated as CSARTGPEAFF.

The V call is TRBV19, the J call TRBJ1-4; 8 bases are a match to TRBD1. Germline V CDR1 and CDR2: LNHDA, SQIVND (reference sequence). CDR3 length equals 15 residues. V was pared by 3 bases and J by 3 bases, with 3 bases of the junction left unmatched. The CDR3 DNA reads TGTGCCAGTAGTATGCAGGGGGCAGCTAATGAAAAACTGTTTTTT. This gives the protein CASSMQGAANEKLFF.

This rearrangement joins TRBV6-2 or TRBV6-3 to TRBJ2-7; TRBD2 matches at 13 bases. From germline, CDR1 is MNHEY and CDR2 SVGEGT. This CDR3 comprises 17 residues. The V gene end was trimmed by 6 bases and the J gene end by 2 bases; junction bases not matched to a gene: 10. This CDR3 reads CASSPRTGLAGAYEQYF. DNA for the CDR3: TGTGCCAGCAGCCCACGAACCGGACTAGCGGGAGCCTACGAGCAGTACTTC.

This clone came up once. The J gene is TRBJ2-2, the V gene TRBV5-4; 10 nucleotides agree with TRBD2. The CDR3 extends over 17 amino acids. Germline V gene data show CDR1 as SGHNT and CDR2 as YYREEE (reference sequence). J gave up 6 bases and V 0 bases, and 8 bases lay outside the gene matches. CDR3 protein: CASSLGLSGGAAGELFF. DNA for the CDR3: TGTGCCAGCAGCTTGGGGTTGAGCGGGGGGGCCGCCGGGGAGCTGTTTTTT.

The rearrangement joins TRBV9 to TRBJ2-2; 10 bases map to TRBD1. The CDR3 runs 16 residues. Germline V gives CDR1 SGDLS, CDR2 YYNGEE. V dropped 3 bases and J dropped 7; count of bases not matched to a gene: 9. CDR3 loop: CASSATTGGAGGELFF. Here the CDR3 DNA reads TGTGCCAGCAGCGCAACGACAGGGGGCGCGGGCGGGGAGCTGTTTTTT. The variable domain in full, completed from reference TRBV9 and TRBJ2-2, reads DSGVTQTPKHLITATGQRVTLRCSPRSGDLSVYWYQQSLDQGLQFLIQYYNGEERAKGNILERFSAQQFPDLHSELNLSSLELGDSALYFCASSATTGGAGGELFFGEGSRLTVL.

The V call is TRBV5-1, the J call TRBJ2-3; D is unresolved. Deletions cut 4 bases from V and 0 bases from J, with 9 bases between. In germline, CDR1 is SGHRS, CDR2 YFSETQ. There are 14 residues in the CDR3. The CDR3 protein is CASSRLLSTDTQYF. In nucleotides, the CDR3 is TGCGCCAGCAGCCGACTCCTCAGCACAGATACGCAGTATTTT.

The rearrangement joins TRBV18 to TRBJ1-5; the D gene is possibly TRBD1 (5 bases). The CDR3 has 15 amino acids. Per the germline V gene, CDR1 is KGHSH and CDR2 is LQKENI. Trimming removed 6 bases at V and 1 base at J, with 13 bases between. The DNA for the CDR3 is TGTGCCAGCTCCTTGGGGGTAGGAAGCAATCAGCCCCAGCATTTT. Translating gives CASSLGVGSNQPQHF.

This clone was found once. CDR3 DNA: TGTGCCAGCAGCTTAGCCAAGAATGAGCAGTTCTTC. This gives the protein CASSLAKNEQFF. The chain joins TRBV7-9 to TRBJ2-1, with unresolved D. V was clipped by 0 bases and J by 7 bases, with 4 bases between them. The CDR3 consists of 12 residues. CDR1 and CDR2 from the germline V gene are SEHNR and FQNEAQ (reference sequence).

This chain connects TRBV18 to TRBJ2-2; D gene unclear. This CDR3 region has 16 residues. The V gene's germline CDR1 is KGHSH and CDR2 LQKENI. The V and J ends lost 1 base and 4 bases respectively, with 13 bases between them. CDR3: CASSPLQELGTGELFF. The CDR3 bases are TGTGCCAGCTCACCACTGCAGGAGTTGGGCACCGGGGAGCTGTTTTTT.

Only a few counts were recorded for this clone. CDR3 protein: CASSPGTGVRETQYF. CDR3 nucleotide sequence: TGTGCCAGCAGCCCCGGGACAGGGGTGAGAGAGACCCAGTACTTC. The V gene is TRBV9, the J gene TRBJ2-5; 10 positions match TRBD1. J lost 4 bases, V lost 4 bases, and 7 bases had no gene match. The CDR3 is made up of 15 amino acids. CDR1 is SGDLS and CDR2 is YYNGEE in the germline V gene.

The DNA of the CDR3 is TGTGCCAGTAGTATCAGGGGAAGGGGCACCGGGGAGCTGTTTTTT. Its translation: CASSIRGRGTGELFF. The V gene is TRBV19, the J gene TRBJ2-2, with D possibly matching TRBD1 (6 bases). V was clipped by 3 bases and J by 4 bases, with 12 bases between them. The CDR3 consists of 15 residues. Germline V gene sequence: CDR1 LNHDA, CDR2 SQIVND (reference sequence).

The chain carries TRBV6-5 and TRBJ1-4, with a possible D match to TRBD1 (5 bases). Germline V gene sequence: CDR1 MNHEY, CDR2 SVGAGI. CDR3 length: 14 residues. Between the trimmed V and J ends, which lost 2 bases and 8 bases, there was a span of 12 bases. The CDR3 coding sequence is TGTGCCAGCAGTTACAGGGGTATCAGGGAAAAACTGTTTTTT. This gives the protein CASSYRGIREKLFF.

CDR3 loop: CASSLSVGAPSETQYF. In DNA, the CDR3 is TGTGCCAGCAGTTTAAGTGTAGGCGCCCCTTCAGAGACCCAGTACTTC. This rearrangement joins TRBV28 to TRBJ2-5; D gene uncertain. The germline gives CDR1 MDHEN, CDR2 SYDVKM. The CDR3 is made up of 16 amino acids. V was clipped by 2 bases and J by 4 bases, with 17 bases between them.

The V and J genes are TRBV19 and TRBJ1-3; possibly TRBD1 for D (5 bases). This CDR3 contains 15 residues. Germline-derived CDR1 and CDR2 are LNHDA and SQIVND (reference sequence). With 6 bases removed from V and 0 bases from J, the gap between germline ends came to 12 bases. The CDR3 region has the DNA TGTGCCAGTAGAGGATGGGGGTCCTCTGGAAACACCATATATTTT. Protein: CASRGWGSSGNTIYF.

This CDR3 reads CALDSPGTEAFF. The DNA of the CDR3 is TGTGCCTTGGACAGCCCTGGGACTGAAGCTTTCTTT. The gene calls are TRBV30 and TRBJ1-1; tentative D call: TRBD1 (6 bases). Germline-derived CDR1 and CDR2 are GTSNPN and SVGIG (reference sequence). The CDR3 extends over 12 amino acids. The ends were cut back, 7 bases at V and 5 bases at J, with 14 bases in the middle.

The chain uses TRBV5-4 and TRBJ2-2, with 10 bases fitting TRBD1. This CDR3 comprises 15 residues. The V segment lost 3 bases and the J segment 7 bases; nucleotides outside the gene matches: 6. The germline V gene has CDR1 SGHNT and CDR2 YYREEE (reference sequence). The CDR3 DNA sequence: TGTGCCAGCAGCTGGGGACAGGGGACAGGCGGGGAGCTGTTTTTT. It translates to CASSWGQGTGGELFF.

CDR3 amino acids: CASSYEEGGTEAFF. DNA for the CDR3: TGTGCCAGCAGCTACGAGGAAGGGGGCACTGAAGCTTTCTTT. This sequence joins TRBV21-1 and TRBJ1-1; TRBD1 is the table's D call, not checked against the DNA. TRBV21-1 is tagged as a pseudogene. The CDR3 loop spans 14 amino acids.

The chain employs TRBV19 and TRBJ1-3; D is unclear. The V gene lost 3 bases and the J gene lost 0 bases, with 6 bases spanning the gap. CDR3 size: 14 residues. In germline, CDR1 is LNHDA, CDR2 SQIVND (reference sequence). The CDR3 DNA is TGTGCCAGTAGTATTCGATTCTCTGGAAACACCATATATTTT. It yields the protein CASSIRFSGNTIYF.

V and J are TRBV4-1 and TRBJ1-3, with a possible D match to TRBD1 (5 bases). The CDR3 runs to 17 residues. V lost 0 bases to trimming and J lost 0 bases, with 12 bases between them. Germline assignment: CDR1 MGHRA and CDR2 YSYEKL. The CDR3 reads CASSQDGRGGSGNTIYF. For the CDR3, the DNA is TGCGCCAGCAGCCAAGACGGTCGCGGGGGCTCTGGAAACACCATATATTTT.

This chain uses TRBV27 with TRBJ1-5; D ambiguous. This CDR3 has 13 amino acids. CDR1 is MNHEY and CDR2 is SMNVEV in the germline V gene (reference sequence). V lost 2 bases and J lost 5, with 7 bases in between. This CDR3 is CASSLNQYQPQHF. CDR3 DNA: TGTGCCAGCAGTTTAAACCAGTATCAGCCCCAGCATTTT.

The J gene is TRBJ2-7, the V gene TRBV20-1; TRBD2 might be the D (6 bases). Trimming stripped 3 bases from V and 5 bases from J, with 20 bases between. The CDR3 has 15 amino acids. CDR1 is DFQATT and CDR2 is SNEGSKA in the germline V gene (reference sequence). The CDR3 nucleotides are TGCAGTGCTAGTGGGTTTCCGCTCAGGGAGGACGAGCAGTACTTC. Its protein product is CSASGFPLREDEQYF.

The V and J genes are TRBV3-1 (or the pseudogene TRBV3-2) and TRBJ2-1; possible D gene TRBD2, 5 bases. Germline CDR1 is LGHDT and CDR2 is YNNKEL (reference sequence). V lost 4 bases, J lost 0 bases, and 10 bases lay in between. The CDR3 has 15 amino acids. The DNA of the CDR3 is TGTGCCAGCAGCCCCCCGGGGAGCTCCTACAATGAGCAGTTCTTC. This codes for CASSPPGSSYNEQFF.

The gene calls are TRBV18 and TRBJ1-1; D ambiguous. Germline V lookup: CDR1 KGHSH, CDR2 LQKENI. V was trimmed by 3 bases and J by 2 bases, leaving 7 bases between them. The CDR3 has 13 residues. In DNA form, the CDR3 reads TGTGCCAGCTCACCCGGACTAAACACTGAAGCTTTCTTT. Protein: CASSPGLNTEAFF.